This passage covers 8 T cell receptor beta chains from one sample sequenced in a study of shared clonotypes between healthy human individuals. Profiling relied on immunoSEQ multiplex PCR, and the TCRdb table lists in-frame clones only, not all of them. The sample yields hundreds of thousands of clones, roughly 80% seen once. Sequencing was performed on PBMCs. The receptors were sampled from a woman between 35 and 50 years old in good health. Some clones in this sample may be carry-over from other donors' samples.

The table lists this clone with a few counts. The genes are TRBV19 and TRBJ1-5; D ambiguous. Trimming left V 3 bases short and J 2 bases short, with 11 bases between. CDR1 and CDR2 (germline): LNHDA, SQIVND (reference sequence). The CDR3 runs to 15 residues. The CDR3 DNA follows: TGTGCCAGTAGTATGTTGGGCTTGGGCAATCAGCCCCAGCATTTT. Encoded protein: CASSMLGLGNQPQHF.

This clone was observed a few times. A far bigger clonotype differs at one base, so this is likely a read error. This CDR3 is also generated by other DNA sequences in the sample. This rearrangement joins TRBV30 to TRBJ1-1; D gene ambiguous. CDR3 length: 12 residues. Deletions cut 3 bases from V and 7 bases from J, with 12 bases between. Germline CDR1 and CDR2: GTSNPN and SVGIG (reference sequence). Here the CDR3 reads CAWSVLGFEAFF. Here the CDR3 DNA reads TGTGCCTGGAGCGTACTGGGGTTTGAAGCTTTCTTT.

In DNA, the CDR3 is TGTGCCATCAGCGTCGGGGGAGGCATGAACACTGAAGCTTTCTTT. As protein: CAISVGGGMNTEAFF. V gene TRBV10-3 combines with J gene TRBJ1-1; D is perhaps TRBD1 (5 bases). The CDR3 consists of 15 residues. V gave up 6 bases and J gave up 0 bases, with 14 bases separating them. Germline assignment: CDR1 ENHRY and CDR2 SYGVKD.

J is TRBJ2-1 and V is TRBV28; 15 bases line up with TRBD2. The CDR3 contains 19 residues. The V and J ends lost 5 bases and 7 bases, in that order; junction bases with no gene match: 15. Per germline, CDR1 MDHEN and CDR2 SYDVKM. This CDR3 is CASSLTRGLAGGAWNEQFF. CDR3 sequence (DNA): TGTGCCAGCAGTCTTACTCGCGGACTAGCGGGAGGGGCTTGGAATGAGCAGTTCTTC. The full variable domain, its missing parts supplied by reference TRBV28 and TRBJ2-1, is DVKVTQSSRYLVKRTGEKVFLECVQDMDHENMFWYRQDPGLGLRLIYFSYDVKMKEKGDIPEGYSVSREKKERFSLILESASTNQTSMYLCASSLTRGLAGGAWNEQFFGPGTRLTVL.

The J gene is TRBJ1-1, the V gene TRBV7-2; unclear D gene. Germline values: CDR1 SGHTA, CDR2 FQGNSA. The length of the CDR3 is 13 residues. V gave up 4 bases and J gave up 1 base, with 7 bases separating them. The chain's CDR3 is CASSSMGNTEAFF. CDR3 DNA: TGTGCCAGCAGCTCCATGGGGAACACTGAAGCTTTCTTT.

This chain joins TRBV15 and TRBJ2-6; D possibly matches TRBD1 or TRBD2 (5 bases each). V lost 3 bases, J lost 0 bases, and 12 bases lay in between. This CDR3 is built from 17 residues. Germline-derived CDR1 and CDR2 are LNHNV and YYDKDF (reference sequence). CDR3 residues: CATSRGPGPSGANVLTF. For the CDR3, the DNA is TGTGCCACCAGCAGGGGGCCGGGACCCTCTGGGGCCAACGTCCTGACTTTC.

The chain employs TRBV28 and TRBJ1-4, with TRBD1 identical over 7 bases. After removal of 6 bases from V and 3 bases from J, the junction contained 7 bases not matched to a gene. This CDR3 is 15 amino acids long. Germline V gene data show CDR1 as MDHEN and CDR2 as SYDVKM. CDR3 nucleotides: TGTGCCAGCAGGCTAGACAGGGCGGCTAATGAAAAACTGTTTTTT. This sequence encodes CASRLDRAANEKLFF.

This sequence joins TRBV30 and TRBJ2-7; D is possibly TRBD1 or TRBD2 (5 bases each). V was trimmed by 1 base and J by 2 bases, leaving 12 bases between them. This CDR3 contains 14 residues. Germline V gives CDR1 GTSNPN, CDR2 SVGIG (reference sequence). CDR3 in DNA: TGTGCCTGGAGTGCGGGGCAGGGCCCCTACGAGCAGTACTTC. It specifies CAWSAGQGPYEQYF.